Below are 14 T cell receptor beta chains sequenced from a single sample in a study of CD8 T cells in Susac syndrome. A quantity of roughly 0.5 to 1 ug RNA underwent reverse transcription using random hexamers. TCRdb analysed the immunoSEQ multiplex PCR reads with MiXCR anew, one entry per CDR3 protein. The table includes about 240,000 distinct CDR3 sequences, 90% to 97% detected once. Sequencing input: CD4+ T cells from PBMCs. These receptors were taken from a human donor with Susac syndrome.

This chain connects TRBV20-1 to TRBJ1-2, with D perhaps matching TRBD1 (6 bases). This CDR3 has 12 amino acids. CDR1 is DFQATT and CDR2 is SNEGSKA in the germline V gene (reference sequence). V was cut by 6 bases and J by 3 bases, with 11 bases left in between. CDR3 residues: CSATNRDYGYTF. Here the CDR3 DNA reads TGCAGTGCCACTAACAGGGACTATGGCTACACCTTC.

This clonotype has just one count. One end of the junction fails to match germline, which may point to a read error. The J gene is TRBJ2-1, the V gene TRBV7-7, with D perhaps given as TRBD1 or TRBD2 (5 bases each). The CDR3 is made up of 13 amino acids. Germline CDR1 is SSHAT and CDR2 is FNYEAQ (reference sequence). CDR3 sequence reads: CASSWGMHNEQFF. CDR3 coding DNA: TGTGCTAGCAGTTGGGGGATGCACAATGAGCAGTTCTTC.

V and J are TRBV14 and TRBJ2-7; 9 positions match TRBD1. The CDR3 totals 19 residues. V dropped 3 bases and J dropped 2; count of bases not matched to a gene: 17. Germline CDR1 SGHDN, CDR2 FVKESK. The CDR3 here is CASSHPFGTGKSKAYEQYF. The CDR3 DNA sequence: TGTGCCAGCAGCCACCCGTTCGGGACAGGGAAAAGTAAGGCCTACGAGCAGTACTTC.

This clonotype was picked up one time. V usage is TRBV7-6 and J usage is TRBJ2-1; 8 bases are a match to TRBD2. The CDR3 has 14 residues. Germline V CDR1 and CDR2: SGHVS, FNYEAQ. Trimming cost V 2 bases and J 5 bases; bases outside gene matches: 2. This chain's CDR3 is CASSLLAGNNEQFF. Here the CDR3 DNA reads TGTGCCAGCAGCTTACTAGCGGGTAACAATGAGCAGTTCTTC.

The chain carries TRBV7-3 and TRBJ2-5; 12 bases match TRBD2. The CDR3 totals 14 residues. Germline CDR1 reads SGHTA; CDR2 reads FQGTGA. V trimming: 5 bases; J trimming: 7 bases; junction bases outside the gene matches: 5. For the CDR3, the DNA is TGTGCCAGCAGCCAGACTAGCGGGAGACCGACCCAGTACTTC. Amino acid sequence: CASSQTSGRPTQYF. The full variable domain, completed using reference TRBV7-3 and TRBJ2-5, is GAGVSQTPSNKVTEKGKYVELRCDPISGHTALYWYRQSLGQGPEFLIYFQGTGAADDSGLPNDRFFAVRPEGSVSTLKIQRTERGDSAVYLCASSQTSGRPTQYFGPGTRLLVL.

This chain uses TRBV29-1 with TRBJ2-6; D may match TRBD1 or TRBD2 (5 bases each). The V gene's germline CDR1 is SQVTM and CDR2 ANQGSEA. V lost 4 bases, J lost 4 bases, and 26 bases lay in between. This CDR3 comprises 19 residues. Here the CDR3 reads CSVAAEGRSYTLGANVLTF. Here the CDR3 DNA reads TGCAGCGTTGCCGCCGAGGGACGGTCCTACACTCTGGGGGCCAACGTCCTGACTTTC.

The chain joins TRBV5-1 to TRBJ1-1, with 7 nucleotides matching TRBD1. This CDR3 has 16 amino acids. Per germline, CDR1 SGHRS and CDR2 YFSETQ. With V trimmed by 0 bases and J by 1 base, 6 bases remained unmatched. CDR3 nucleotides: TGCGCCAGCAGCTTGGCGACAGGGTCGGCGAACACTGAAGCTTTCTTT. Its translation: CASSLATGSANTEAFF.

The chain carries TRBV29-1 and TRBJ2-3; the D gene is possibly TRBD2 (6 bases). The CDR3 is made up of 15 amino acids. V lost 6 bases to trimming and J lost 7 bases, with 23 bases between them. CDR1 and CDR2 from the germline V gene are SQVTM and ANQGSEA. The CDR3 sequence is CSVLTRASEGNTQYF. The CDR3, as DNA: TGCAGCGTCCTTACCCGCGCTAGCGAGGGGAATACGCAGTATTTT.

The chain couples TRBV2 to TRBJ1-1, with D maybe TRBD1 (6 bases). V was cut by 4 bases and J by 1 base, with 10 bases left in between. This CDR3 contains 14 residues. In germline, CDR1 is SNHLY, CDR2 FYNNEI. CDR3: CASSGWDTNTEAFF. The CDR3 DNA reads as TGTGCCAGCAGTGGCTGGGACACGAACACTGAAGCTTTCTTT. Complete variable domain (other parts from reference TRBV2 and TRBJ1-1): EPEVTQTPSHQVTQMGQEVILRCVPISNHLYFYWYRQILGQKVEFLVSFYNNEISEKSEIFDDQFSVERPDGSNFTLKIRSTKLEDSAMYFCASSGWDTNTEAFFGQGTRLTVV.

The CDR3: CASSFWDRDEQYF. The CDR3, as DNA: TGCGCCAGCAGCTTCTGGGACAGGGACGAGCAGTACTTC. The chain recombines TRBV5-1 with TRBJ2-7; 9 bases line up with TRBD1. This CDR3 has 13 residues. V was pared by 2 bases and J by 5 bases, with 2 bases of the junction left unmatched. CDR1 and CDR2 from the germline V gene are SGHRS and YFSETQ.

CDR3 protein: CAISKAGETHGDEQFF. Here the CDR3 DNA reads TGTGCCATCAGTAAGGCGGGAGAAACCCATGGGGATGAGCAGTTCTTC. The chain joins TRBV10-3 to TRBJ2-1; TRBD2 matches 7 bases. CDR3 length: 16 residues. Germline values: CDR1 ENHRY, CDR2 SYGVKD. The V gene end was trimmed by 5 bases and the J gene end by 8 bases; junction bases not matched to a gene: 15.

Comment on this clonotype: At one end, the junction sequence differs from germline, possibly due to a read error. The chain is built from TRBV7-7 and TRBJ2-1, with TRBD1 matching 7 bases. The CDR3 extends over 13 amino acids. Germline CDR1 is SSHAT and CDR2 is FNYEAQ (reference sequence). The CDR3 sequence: CASSLQGNNEQFF. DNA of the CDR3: TGTGCTAGCAGCTTACAGGGGAACAATGAGCAGTTCTTC. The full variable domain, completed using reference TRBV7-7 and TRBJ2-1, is GAGVSQSPRYKVTKRGQDVTLRCDPISSHATLYWYQQALGQGPEFLTYFNYEAQPDKSGLPSDRFSAERPEGSISTLTIQRTEQRDSAMYRCASSLQGNNEQFFGPGTRLTVL.

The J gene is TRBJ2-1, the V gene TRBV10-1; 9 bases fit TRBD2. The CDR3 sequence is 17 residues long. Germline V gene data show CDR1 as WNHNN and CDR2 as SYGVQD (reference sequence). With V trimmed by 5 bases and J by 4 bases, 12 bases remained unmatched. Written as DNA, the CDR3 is TGCGCCAGCAGTTCTAGGACTTCTAGCGGGAAGTACAATGAGCAGTTCTTC. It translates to CASSSRTSSGKYNEQFF.

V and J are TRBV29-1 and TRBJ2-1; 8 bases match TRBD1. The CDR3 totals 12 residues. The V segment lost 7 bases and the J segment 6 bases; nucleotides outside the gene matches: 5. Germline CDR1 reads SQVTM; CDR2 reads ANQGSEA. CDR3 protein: CSADRGGNEQFF. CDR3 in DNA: TGCAGCGCAGACAGGGGAGGCAATGAGCAGTTCTTC.